A selection of T cell receptor beta chains follows, all from one sample in a study of early T cells in non-severe SARS-CoV-2 infection. TCRdb ran MiXCR on the 5' RACE reads and lists one entry per CDR3 protein. The sample has more than 70,000 distinct CDR3 sequences, 10% to 15% seen once; the top ten hold 5% to 8%. Sequenced: whole blood. Receptors were obtained from an adult who was a healthcare worker with PCR-confirmed SARS-CoV-2 infection or an uninfected control (not recorded which). Each CDR3 is given with its conserved first and last residue. Fields, in order: CDR3 length, V gene, J gene, D gene, clone size, CDR3 protein, CDR3 DNA. The D gene is left open where the match is weak. The listing skips clone size in some rows; elsewhere it reads once, few, many or a size class.

CDR3 length: 14; V gene: TRBV10-3; J gene: TRBJ2-1; D gene: .; clone size: few; CDR3 protein: CANQGGGGNNEQFF; CDR3 DNA: TGTGCCAACCAAGGGGGCGGGGGAAACAATGAGCAGTTCTTC
CDR3 length: 13; V gene: TRBV6-2/TRBV6-3; J gene: TRBJ2-4; D gene: .; clone size: .; CDR3 protein: CASSKGWGSIQYF; CDR3 DNA: TGTGCCAGCAGTAAAGGCTGGGGAAGCATTCAGTACTTC
CDR3 length: 17; V gene: TRBV29-1; J gene: TRBJ2-3; D gene: TRBD2; clone size: .; CDR3 protein: CSVAVGLAGTDTDTQYF; CDR3 DNA: TGCAGCGTGGCGGTCGGACTAGCGGGAACAGACACAGATACGCAGTATTTT
CDR3 length: 15; V gene: TRBV19; J gene: TRBJ1-5; D gene: .; clone size: many; CDR3 protein: CASSIDRSPNQPQHF; CDR3 DNA: TGTGCCAGTAGTATAGATCGGTCACCAAATCAGCCCCAGCATTTT
CDR3 length: 13; V gene: TRBV29-1; J gene: TRBJ2-5; D gene: TRBD2; clone size: .; CDR3 protein: CSAHTGLAETQYF; CDR3 DNA: TGCAGCGCCCACACGGGACTAGCAGAGACCCAGTACTTC
CDR3 length: 12; V gene: TRBV3-1; J gene: TRBJ1-2; D gene: TRBD1; clone size: many; CDR3 protein: CASRTGGEGYTF; CDR3 DNA: TGTGCCAGCCGGACAGGGGGCGAAGGCTACACCTTC
CDR3 length: 15; V gene: TRBV7-8; J gene: TRBJ1-6; D gene: TRBD1; clone size: .; CDR3 protein: CASSLVTGGNSPLHF; CDR3 DNA: TGTGCCAGCAGCTTAGTAACAGGGGGCAATTCACCCCTCCACTTT
CDR3 length: 14; V gene: TRBV7-7; J gene: TRBJ2-7; D gene: TRBD2; clone size: .; CDR3 protein: CASSLAAGGNEQYF; CDR3 DNA: TGTGCTAGCAGCCTAGCTGCGGGAGGGAACGAGCAGTACTTC
CDR3 length: 13; V gene: TRBV5-6; J gene: TRBJ2-1; D gene: TRBD2; clone size: .; CDR3 protein: CASSSRTSGEQFF; CDR3 DNA: TGTGCCAGCAGCTCAAGGACTAGCGGGGAGCAGTTCTTC
CDR3 length: 15; V gene: TRBV11-1; J gene: TRBJ2-3; D gene: .; clone size: many; CDR3 protein: CASSAPGELADTQYF; CDR3 DNA: TGTGCCAGCAGCGCCCCCGGGGAGCTGGCAGATACGCAGTATTTT
CDR3 length: 14; V gene: TRBV25-1; J gene: TRBJ2-4; D gene: .; clone size: .; CDR3 protein: CASSEFTERDIQYF; CDR3 DNA: TGTGCCAGCAGTGAATTCACGGAGAGAGACATTCAGTACTTC
CDR3 length: 10; V gene: TRBV6-1; J gene: TRBJ2-7; D gene: .; clone size: .; CDR3 protein: CASNGGSQYF; CDR3 DNA: TGTGCCAGCAATGGGGGATCGCAGTACTTC
CDR3 length: 15; V gene: TRBV7-2; J gene: TRBJ2-7; D gene: .; clone size: few; CDR3 protein: CASSFSTGRNYEQYF; CDR3 DNA: TGTGCCAGCAGCTTTAGTACGGGCAGAAACTACGAGCAGTACTTC